This entry lists 11 T cell receptor beta chains sequenced from one sample in a study of T cells after yellow fever vaccination. TCRdb ran MiXCR on the 5' RACE reads and lists one entry per CDR3 protein. The profile shows tens of thousands of distinct CDR3 sequences, roughly 7.4% of them singletons. The source material was CD8+ T cells sorted from PBMCs, sampled more than 14 days after the first yellow fever vaccination. All receptors derive from a man aged 18 to 30 who received the YFV17D yellow fever vaccine.

This clonotype was counted many times. The J gene is TRBJ2-2, the V gene TRBV29-1; no firm D call. The V gene lost 5 bases and the J gene lost 6 bases, with 7 bases spanning the gap. The germline V gene has CDR1 SQVTM and CDR2 ANQGSEA. CDR3 length: 11 amino acids. CDR3 in DNA: TGCAGCGTTAGTGCGGCCGGGGAGCTGTTTTTT. Translating it yields CSVSAAGELFF.

This clonotype was recorded at least ten times. The rearrangement uses TRBV7-3 and TRBJ2-3; 10 bases are shared with TRBD2. The V gene end was trimmed by 5 bases and the J gene end by 6 bases; junction bases not matched to a gene: 8. Germline CDR1 reads SGHTA; CDR2 reads FQGTGA. The CDR3 has 15 amino acids. The CDR3 loop is CASSPSGGAGDTQYF. The CDR3 DNA follows: TGTGCCAGCAGCCCAAGCGGGGGGGCCGGGGATACGCAGTATTTT. Using reference TRBV7-3 and TRBJ2-3 for the parts outside the CDR3, the full variable domain is GAGVSQTPSNKVTEKGKYVELRCDPISGHTALYWYRQSLGQGPEFLIYFQGTGAADDSGLPNDRFFAVRPEGSVSTLKIQRTERGDSAVYLCASSPSGGAGDTQYFGPGTRLTVL.

In this sample, this clonotype turned up many times. This rearrangement joins TRBV5-1 to TRBJ2-1; 9 nucleotides match TRBD1. The CDR3 is 15 residues long. The V segment lost 1 base and the J segment 6 bases; nucleotides outside the gene matches: 5. The germline V gene has CDR1 SGHRS and CDR2 YFSETQ. In DNA, the CDR3 is TGCGCCAGCAGCTTGCCACAGGGGGCCCTCAATGAGCAGTTCTTC. This encodes CASSLPQGALNEQFF.

This clonotype was observed at least ten times. This chain links TRBV7-2 with TRBJ2-1; TRBD2 aligns across 9 bases. The CDR3 is made up of 15 amino acids. Germline CDR1 reads SGHTA; CDR2 reads FQGNSA. V gave up 4 bases and J gave up 13 bases; unmatched junction bases: 14. In DNA form, the CDR3 reads TGTGCCAGCAGCTCAGGCGGGGGGGTCTCTTCTCCACAGTTCTTC. Amino acid sequence: CASSSGGGVSSPQFF.

This clonotype came up many times. The chain has TRBV6-5 and TRBJ1-1; the D gene is possibly TRBD1 (5 bases). The length of the CDR3 is 16 residues. The germline V and J ends were trimmed by 0 bases and 1 base, with 12 bases remaining between them. CDR1 and CDR2 (germline): MNHEY, SVGAGI. The CDR3 loop reads CASSYSTGPKNTEAFF. Written as DNA, the CDR3 is TGTGCCAGCAGTTACTCCACGGGACCAAAGAACACTGAAGCTTTCTTT.

This clonotype was detected ten times or more. The chain is built from TRBV9 and TRBJ2-3, with 9 bases aligning to TRBD2. V was pared by 4 bases and J by 5 bases, with 8 bases of the junction left unmatched. Germline V gene data show CDR1 as SGDLS and CDR2 as YYNGEE. The CDR3 consists of 15 residues. The CDR3 region is CASSRAGGAGDTQYF. CDR3 DNA sequence: TGTGCCAGCAGCCGGGCGGGGGGGGCTGGAGATACGCAGTATTTT.

This clonotype was seen ten or more times. This sequence joins TRBV4-2 and TRBJ2-7; possible D gene TRBD2, 6 bases. The CDR3 has 15 residues. CDR1 is LGHNA, CDR2 YNFKEQ, per germline. Deletions cut 1 base from V and 3 bases from J, with 13 bases between. The CDR3 bases are TGTGCCAGCAGCCAAGGAGGCGGGGCCCGCTACGAGCAGTACTTC. Protein sequence: CASSQGGGARYEQYF.

This clonotype was seen repeatedly, ten times or more. The V call is TRBV3-1, the J call TRBJ2-1; D uncertain. Germline lookup yields CDR1 LGHDT and CDR2 YNNKEL (reference sequence). The CDR3 runs to 15 residues. V lost 0 bases and J lost 12, with 18 bases in between. The CDR3 bases are TGTGCCAGCAGCCAAGATCGGGTCGGCCGTTTGGGGCAGTTCTTC. As protein: CASSQDRVGRLGQFF.

A word on this clonotype: It may be a read error: a sequence one base away is much more abundant. V usage is TRBV6-4 and J usage is TRBJ2-3; 13 bases fit TRBD2. CDR1 and CDR2 from the germline V gene are MRHNA and SNTAGT. This CDR3 has 15 residues. CDR3 bases: TGTGCCATCAGTGGGACTAGCGGGGGCACAGATACGCAGTATTTT. Translated, it gives CAISGTSGGTDTQYF.

This clonotype was seen at least ten times. The chain employs TRBV29-1 and TRBJ2-5; D is possibly TRBD1 (6 bases). The germline V gene has CDR1 SQVTM and CDR2 ANQGSEA. This CDR3 has 14 residues. V lost 6 bases and J lost 5, with 19 bases in between. CDR3 in DNA: TGCAGCGTCCACCCCCGAGGGGGATTGGAGACCCAGTACTTC. Amino acids: CSVHPRGGLETQYF.

This clonotype has at least ten counts. The V gene is TRBV20-1, the J gene TRBJ2-7; TRBD2 matches at 13 bases. There are 15 residues in the CDR3. V lost 3 bases, J lost 8 bases, and 10 bases stayed unmatched. The germline V gene has CDR1 DFQATT and CDR2 SNEGSKA (reference sequence). CDR3 sequence (DNA): TGCAGTGCTAGCAGCACTAGCGGGGGGGTCTGGCAGCAGTACGTC. Translated, it gives CSASSTSGGVWQQYV.